This T cell receptor beta chain was identified in a study of T cell changes during pregnancy in multiple sclerosis. Some clones are missing from TCRdb's copy, which holds only in-frame ones; the method was immunoSEQ multiplex PCR. The sample includes fewer than 45,000 clones, around 91% of them seen just once. The clonotype originates from a female donor in good health, enrolled as a control in a pregnancy study. The sample consisted of CD4+ T cells from peripheral blood mononuclear cells, taken in the second trimester of pregnancy.

CDR3 amino acids: CASRNIGLADKYNEQFF. The CDR3 coding sequence is TGTGCCAGTAGGAACATCGGACTAGCGGATAAATACAATGAGCAGTTCTTC. The gene calls are TRBV19 and TRBJ2-1; TRBD2 matches at 10 bases. This CDR3 contains 17 residues. Germline CDR1 and CDR2: LNHDA and SQIVND (reference sequence). Trimming removed 6 bases from V and 4 bases from J; junction bases left unmatched: 12.